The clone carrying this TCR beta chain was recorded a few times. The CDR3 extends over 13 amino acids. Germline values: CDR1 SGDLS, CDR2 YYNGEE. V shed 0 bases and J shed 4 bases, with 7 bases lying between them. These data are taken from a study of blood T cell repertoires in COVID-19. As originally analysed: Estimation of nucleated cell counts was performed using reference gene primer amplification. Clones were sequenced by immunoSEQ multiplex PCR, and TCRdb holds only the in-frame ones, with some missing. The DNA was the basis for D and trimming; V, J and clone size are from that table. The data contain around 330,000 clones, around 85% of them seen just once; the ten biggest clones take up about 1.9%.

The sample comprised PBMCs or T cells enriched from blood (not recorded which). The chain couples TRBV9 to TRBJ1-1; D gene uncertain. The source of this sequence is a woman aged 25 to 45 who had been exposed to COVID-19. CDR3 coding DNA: TGTGCCAGCAGCGTAGAGGCGGCCACTGAAGCTTTCTTT. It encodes CASSVEAATEAFF.